This T cell receptor beta chain was profiled in a study of cytomegalovirus exposure and HLA in healthy donors. Germline V gene sequence: CDR1 LNHDA, CDR2 SQIVND (reference sequence). This CDR3 region has 13 residues. V was pared by 5 bases and J by 5 bases, with 4 bases of the junction left unmatched. Of note for this clone: Antigen unknown.

Use of 60 Vbeta and 13 Jbeta primers characterized the PCR. Assay: immunoSEQ multiplex PCR; the TCRdb copy retains only in-frame clones and omits some. Among roughly 200,000 clones listed, approximately 70% were seen once. Donors had nominal health at sampling but likely had unrecorded immune exposures. Study findings and constraints: Per published accounts, TCR beta sequences correctly predicted the HLA-A and HLA-B alleles of most subjects. TCR beta sequences numbering under 20,000 were associated with HLA alleles at 0.05 false discovery rate in a later analysis.

The sequenced sample consisted of PBMCs. The chain links TRBV19 to TRBJ1-2, with TRBD1 identical over 8 bases. This clonotype originated in a man in his forties in good health and CMV-seropositive. The CDR3: CASSQGALYGYTF. Written as DNA, the CDR3 is TGTGCCAGTAGTCAGGGGGCTTTGTATGGCTACACCTTC.